Each of the 19 T cell receptor beta chains below was sequenced from the same sample in a study of Graves' ophthalmopathy and Graves' hyperthyroidism. Amplifying from RNA transcripts, the study obtained TCR beta CDR3 regions. The library came from an HTBI-primed first-round RT-PCR and a second-round multiplex PCR. Via MiXCR, TCRdb re-called the multiplex PCR reads, giving one row per CDR3 protein. The sample carries fewer than 250,000 distinct CDR3 sequences, 25% to 35% recorded once. Material for sequencing was peripheral blood. These receptors originate from a man aged 45-65 years with Graves' ophthalmopathy.

This clonotype showed up many times. A much larger clone lies a single base off, so this may be a read error. J is TRBJ1-5 and V is TRBV12-3 or TRBV12-4; D remains ambiguous. Deletions cut 3 bases from V and 6 bases from J, with 9 bases between. The CDR3 has 13 amino acids. CDR3 protein: CASSLLSGQPQHF. The CDR3, as DNA: TGTGCCAGCAGTTTGCTTTCGGGTCAGCCCCAGCATTTT.

This clonotype has at least ten counts. The J gene is TRBJ2-2, the V gene TRBV19; D is unclear. Germline V lookup: CDR1 LNHDA, CDR2 SQIVND (reference sequence). V lost 7 bases and J lost 1, with 10 bases in between. This CDR3 is 14 amino acids long. CDR3 in DNA: TGTGCCAGTACCCTCGGACGGAACACCGGGGAGCTGTTTTTT. Amino acid sequence: CASTLGRNTGELFF.

This clonotype was recorded many times. The rearrangement joins TRBV14 to TRBJ1-1; D might be TRBD1 (6 bases). Trimming left V 3 bases short and J 11 bases short, with 16 bases between. Germline CDR1 and CDR2: SGHDN and FVKESK. The CDR3 consists of 13 residues. This CDR3 is CASSQTQGSVAFF. The CDR3 nucleotides read TGTGCCAGCAGCCAGACACAGGGTTCTGTGGCTTTCTTT.

This clonotype was counted at least ten times. The V and J genes are TRBV15 and TRBJ2-7; TRBD2 aligns across 7 bases. The CDR3 covers 15 residues. Germline V gives CDR1 LNHNV, CDR2 YYDKDF (reference sequence). With V trimmed by 0 bases and J by 6 bases, 8 bases remained unmatched. The CDR3 reads CATSRDRPTGGEQYF. CDR3 DNA sequence: TGTGCCACCAGCAGAGACCGCCCTACGGGGGGCGAGCAGTACTTC.

This clonotype was counted many times. V is TRBV4-1 and J is TRBJ2-5; 7 bases line up with TRBD2. The junction had 12 bases not matched to a gene; V was cut back by 4 bases and J by 4 bases. The CDR3 spans 16 residues. In germline, CDR1 is MGHRA, CDR2 YSYEKL. The CDR3 reads CASSLRGTGQRETQYF. CDR3 sequence (DNA): TGCGCCAGCAGCCTGCGGGGGACCGGCCAGAGAGAGACCCAGTACTTC.

The chain recombines TRBV29-1 with TRBJ2-2; 9 positions agree with TRBD2. This CDR3 spans 16 amino acids. J was trimmed by 4 bases and V by 4 bases; bases with no gene match: 10. Germline assignment: CDR1 SQVTM and CDR2 ANQGSEA. CDR3 loop: CSVAGSGSSGTGELFF. The CDR3 DNA reads as TGCAGCGTTGCAGGTAGCGGGAGTTCGGGCACCGGGGAGCTGTTTTTT.

The table lists this clonotype with a count of one. V gene TRBV15 combines with J gene TRBJ2-7; a weak D match, TRBD1 (5 bases). Germline V gene lookup returns CDR1 LNHNV and CDR2 YYDKDF (reference sequence). This CDR3 is built from 16 residues. V lost 4 bases and J 2 bases, leaving 18 bases between the germline ends. CDR3 in amino acids: CATSTVGVDATYEQYF. CDR3 in DNA: TGTGCCACCAGCACAGTAGGGGTCGACGCTACCTACGAGCAGTACTTC.

This clonotype was counted ten times or more. The J gene is TRBJ1-5, the V gene TRBV19; D perhaps matches TRBD1 (5 bases). The V end lost 7 bases, the J end lost 5 bases, and 18 bases lay between the germline ends. Germline values: CDR1 LNHDA, CDR2 SQIVND (reference sequence). The CDR3 has 15 residues. The CDR3 DNA is TGTGCCAGTAATTCAGCCTGGGGCGAGGATCAGCCCCAGCATTTT. Translation gives CASNSAWGEDQPQHF.

This clonotype has just a few counts. The chain employs TRBV12-3 or TRBV12-4 and TRBJ1-1, with D perhaps matching TRBD1 (6 bases). V gave up 4 bases and J gave up 6 bases, with 12 bases separating them. CDR3 length: 13 amino acids. CDR3 sequence (DNA): TGTGCCAGCAGTTGGAACAGGGTATCTGAAGCTTTCTTT. It specifies CASSWNRVSEAFF.

The gene calls are TRBV20-1 and TRBJ1-5; D gene ambiguous. V gave up 0 bases and J gave up 1 base, with 7 bases separating them. In germline, CDR1 is DFQATT, CDR2 SNEGSKA (reference sequence). The CDR3 has 14 amino acids. In DNA form, the CDR3 reads TGCAGTGCTAGAGATAAGGCAAGCAATCAGCCCCAGCATTTT. Its translation is CSARDKASNQPQHF.

The gene calls are TRBV28 and TRBJ2-5; no clear D gene. Germline CDR1 MDHEN, CDR2 SYDVKM. The length of the CDR3 is 14 residues. Deletions cut 2 bases from V and 4 bases from J, with 11 bases between. The CDR3 protein is CASSLNRMLETQYF. The CDR3 DNA sequence: TGTGCCAGCAGTTTAAATCGGATGTTAGAGACCCAGTACTTC.

Many counts were recorded for this clonotype. The rearrangement links TRBV4-2 to TRBJ2-5; 8 bases fit TRBD2. Germline-derived CDR1 and CDR2 are LGHNA and YNFKEQ. After removal of 2 bases from V and 1 base from J, the junction contained 15 bases not matched to a gene. The CDR3 is made up of 19 amino acids. The CDR3 spells CASSQYVAGKALGQETQYF. As DNA, the CDR3 is TGTGCCAGCAGCCAATATGTAGCGGGAAAGGCTTTGGGCCAAGAGACCCAGTACTTC.

This clonotype turned up a few times. This chain links TRBV28 with TRBJ2-7, with 10 bases matching TRBD2. V dropped 5 bases and J dropped 0; count of bases not matched to a gene: 4. CDR3 length: 15 residues. Per germline, CDR1 MDHEN and CDR2 SYDVKM. The chain's CDR3 is CASSEGLAASYEQYF. Written as DNA, the CDR3 is TGTGCCAGCAGTGAAGGACTAGCGGCCTCCTACGAGCAGTACTTC.

The genes are TRBV6-1 and TRBJ1-1; 10 bases are a match to TRBD1. CDR3 size: 15 residues. The J segment lost 0 bases and the V segment lost 6 bases, leaving 4 bases of the junction unmatched. In germline, CDR1 is MNHNS, CDR2 SASEGT. Here the CDR3 DNA reads TGTGCCAGCAGCGACAGGGGGCGGTTGAACACTGAAGCTTTCTTT. Protein: CASSDRGRLNTEAFF.

The J gene is TRBJ1-1, the V gene TRBV19, with a possible D match to TRBD1 (5 bases). This CDR3 contains 13 residues. Germline V gene data show CDR1 as LNHDA and CDR2 as SQIVND (reference sequence). V dropped 4 bases and J dropped 4 bases, with 10 bases sitting between them. The CDR3 loop reads CASSRTTGTEAFF. The DNA for the CDR3 is TGTGCCAGTAGTAGGACAACGGGCACTGAAGCTTTCTTT.

Ten or more counts support this clonotype. V and J are TRBV29-1 and TRBJ1-2; D perhaps matches TRBD1 (6 bases). Trimming left V 5 bases short and J 3 bases short, with 10 bases between. This CDR3 comprises 12 residues. CDR1 and CDR2 from the germline V gene are SQVTM and ANQGSEA. The CDR3 DNA is TGCAGCGTTACATCAGGGGACTATGGCTACACCTTC. It encodes CSVTSGDYGYTF.

This clonotype was recorded at least ten times. The chain carries TRBV6-2 or TRBV6-3 and TRBJ2-6; D unresolved. Germline CDR1 MNHEY, CDR2 SVGEGT. V dropped 5 bases and J dropped 0 bases, with 14 bases sitting between them. The CDR3 has 17 residues. The CDR3 sequence is CASSQSGRTSGANVLTF. In DNA, the CDR3 is TGTGCCAGCAGTCAATCCGGACGGACCTCTGGGGCCAACGTCCTGACTTTC.

The chain uses TRBV10-3 and TRBJ1-1, with D tentatively TRBD1 (5 bases). This CDR3 contains 14 residues. Germline V gene sequence: CDR1 ENHRY, CDR2 SYGVKD. Trimming removed 6 bases at V and 2 bases at J, with 13 bases between. The DNA of the CDR3 is TGTGCCATCAGCCCCAGGGAGAGAAACACTGAAGCTTTCTTT. Protein product: CAISPRERNTEAFF.

The table lists this clonotype with many counts. V gene TRBV28 combines with J gene TRBJ2-7; unclear D gene. Germline CDR1 reads MDHEN; CDR2 reads SYDVKM. The CDR3 is made up of 11 amino acids. V lost 2 bases to trimming and J lost 6 bases, with 5 bases between them. The CDR3 here is CASSLMSEQYF. The CDR3 bases are TGTGCCAGCAGTTTAATGAGCGAGCAGTACTTC.